Shown below are 22 T cell receptor beta chains from a single sample sequenced in a study of T cell responses to AZD1222 COVID-19 vaccine. TCRdb keeps only in-frame clones here, not all; method: immunoSEQ multiplex PCR. The table includes some 200,000 clones, roughly 91% detected once. Sequenced material: peripheral blood, taken on day 0 of AZD1222 vaccination. The receptors originated from an adult in good health.

This sequence joins TRBV3-1 (or the pseudogene TRBV3-2) and TRBJ2-3, with no clear D. The CDR3 contains 15 residues. CDR1 is LGHDT and CDR2 is YNNKEL in the germline V gene (reference sequence). Trimming took off 1 base at V and 0 bases at J, with 8 bases between the two ends. The CDR3 coding sequence is TGTGCCAGCAGCCAAGCGATTACTAGCACAGATACGCAGTATTTT. This gives the protein CASSQAITSTDTQYF.

This chain joins TRBV19 and TRBJ2-2; 9 positions match TRBD1. CDR3 size: 14 residues. CDR1 is LNHDA, CDR2 SQIVND, per germline (reference sequence). V dropped 5 bases and J dropped 6; count of bases not matched to a gene: 4. The CDR3 DNA sequence: TGTGCCAGTAGTTTACAGGGGGCTCCCGGGGAGCTGTTTTTT. Its translation: CASSLQGAPGELFF.

This clone is a singleton in its sample. The chain is built from TRBV10-1 and TRBJ1-5; no definite D call. Germline V gene sequence: CDR1 WNHNN, CDR2 SYGVQD (reference sequence). Trimming stripped 0 bases from V and 5 bases from J, with 14 bases between. The CDR3 covers 16 residues. The CDR3 spells CASSESAVLRDQPQHF. DNA of the CDR3: TGCGCCAGCAGTGAGTCGGCGGTATTAAGGGATCAGCCCCAGCATTTT.

V gene TRBV6-2 or TRBV6-3 combines with J gene TRBJ1-6, with 7 positions matching TRBD1. From germline, CDR1 is MNHEY and CDR2 SVGEGT. V trimming: 2 bases; J trimming: 7 bases; junction bases outside the gene matches: 20. The length of the CDR3 is 20 residues. CDR3 in amino acids: CASSYPTGRTTTRGNSPLHF. The CDR3 DNA reads as TGTGCCAGCAGTTACCCGACAGGGCGTACCACTACGAGGGGGAATTCACCCCTCCACTTT.

The rearrangement uses TRBV27 and TRBJ2-5; the match to TRBD1 covers 9 bases. Losses at the gene ends were 4 bases for V and 3 bases for J; bases not matched to a gene: 0. Germline lookup yields CDR1 MNHEY and CDR2 SMNVEV (reference sequence). The CDR3 runs to 13 residues. This CDR3 is CASSWDREETQYF. In DNA, the CDR3 is TGTGCCAGCAGTTGGGACAGGGAAGAGACCCAGTACTTC.

The V gene is TRBV6-1, the J gene TRBJ1-5; D unresolved. The CDR3 has 16 residues. Germline V gene data show CDR1 as MNHNS and CDR2 as SASEGT. Between the trimmed V and J ends, which lost 3 bases and 0 bases, there was a span of 12 bases. CDR3 DNA sequence: TGTGCCAGCAGTGACGGCAGTGTTTATAGCAATCAGCCCCAGCATTTT. Translated, it gives CASSDGSVYSNQPQHF.

The chain links TRBV27 to TRBJ1-2, with 12 bases lining up with TRBD1. The germline V gene has CDR1 MNHEY and CDR2 SMNVEV (reference sequence). J gave up 7 bases and V 2 bases, and 8 bases lay outside the gene matches. There are 16 residues in the CDR3. The CDR3 region is CASSLAPGQGAAGYTF. CDR3 in DNA: TGTGCCAGCAGTTTAGCGCCGGGACAGGGGGCGGCTGGCTACACCTTC.

The CDR3 DNA follows: TGTGCCAGCGGGTCTCGGGGGGGCATTGAAGCTTTCTTT. As protein: CASGSRGGIEAFF. This chain joins TRBV12-3 or TRBV12-4 and TRBJ1-1; a weak D match, TRBD1 (6 bases). V lost 8 bases to trimming and J lost 7 bases, with 17 bases between them. The CDR3 contains 13 residues.

This clone was picked up one time. The chain employs TRBV3-1 (or the pseudogene TRBV3-2) and TRBJ2-7, with TRBD2 identical over 9 bases. The junction had 16 bases not matched to a gene; V was cut back by 4 bases and J by 0 bases. CDR3 length: 19 amino acids. CDR1 and CDR2 (germline): LGHDT, YNNKEL (reference sequence). Written as DNA, the CDR3 is TGTGCCAGCAGCCGAACTTCTACGAAGGGACTAGCAAACTCCTACGAGCAGTACTTC. It translates to CASSRTSTKGLANSYEQYF.

The chain carries TRBV11-2 and TRBJ2-3; TRBD2 agrees at 9 bases. The CDR3 loop spans 17 amino acids. Germline loops: CDR1 SGHAT, CDR2 FQNNGV. Germline trimming cut 0 bases from V and 2 bases from J; bases unmatched to any gene: 6. The CDR3: CASSLDPLAGNTDTQYF. CDR3 nucleotide sequence: TGTGCCAGCAGCTTAGATCCGCTAGCGGGGAACACAGATACGCAGTATTTT.

The chain is built from TRBV28 and TRBJ2-3; the D gene is possibly TRBD1 (6 bases). The germline V gene has CDR1 MDHEN and CDR2 SYDVKM. The CDR3 extends over 15 amino acids. V was cut by 5 bases and J by 1 base, with 13 bases left in between. CDR3 DNA sequence: TGTGCCAGCAGTCCTCCGCGGACAGGCACAGATACGCAGTATTTT. Translation gives CASSPPRTGTDTQYF.

As to this clone: Germline and junction disagree at one end, which may indicate a read error. The rearrangement joins TRBV14 to TRBJ2-7, with D unresolved. Per the germline V gene, CDR1 is SGHDN and CDR2 is FVKESK. This CDR3 is 11 amino acids long. The CDR3 protein is CASSQGSQQHF. The CDR3, as DNA: TGTGCCAGCAGCCAAGGGTCGCAGCAGCACTTC.

The chain joins TRBV7-2 to TRBJ1-1; D remains ambiguous. The germline V gene has CDR1 SGHTA and CDR2 FQGNSA. CDR3 size: 13 residues. Trimming removed 3 bases at V and 5 bases at J, with 10 bases between. The CDR3 spells CASSFKDGTEAFF. In DNA, the CDR3 is TGTGCCAGCAGCTTTAAGGACGGGACTGAAGCTTTCTTT.

V gene TRBV11-2 combines with J gene TRBJ2-3; D is perhaps TRBD1 (6 bases). Germline CDR1 reads SGHAT; CDR2 reads FQNNGV. The length of the CDR3 is 15 residues. V was pared by 1 base and J by 4 bases, with 12 bases between. Here the CDR3 reads CASSLVWGRADTQYF. The CDR3, as DNA: TGTGCCAGCAGCTTAGTTTGGGGGCGCGCAGATACGCAGTATTTT.

This sequence joins TRBV19 and TRBJ1-1; no clear D gene. Germline assignment: CDR1 LNHDA and CDR2 SQIVND (reference sequence). V shed 7 bases and J shed 14 bases, with 20 bases lying between them. The CDR3 covers 12 residues. CDR3 in amino acids: CASTHPRTPTFF. The CDR3 bases are TGTGCCAGTACCCACCCGAGGACCCCCACCTTCTTT.

The V call is TRBV5-4, the J call TRBJ2-1; TRBD1 agrees at 7 bases. The CDR3 has 13 amino acids. V was pared by 0 bases and J by 6 bases, with 0 bases of the junction left unmatched. CDR1 is SGHNT, CDR2 YYREEE, per germline (reference sequence). The CDR3, as DNA: TGTGCCAGCAGCTTGGACAGGGGCAATGAGCAGTTCTTC. Translated, it gives CASSLDRGNEQFF.

This chain joins TRBV5-4 and TRBJ1-1; D is ambiguous. V lost 0 bases, J lost 1 base, and 10 bases lay in between. The CDR3 covers 15 residues. Germline assignment: CDR1 SGHNT and CDR2 YYREEE (reference sequence). CDR3 amino acids: CASSLAWAGNTEAFF. As DNA, the CDR3 is TGTGCCAGCAGCTTGGCCTGGGCGGGGAACACTGAAGCTTTCTTT.

This clone was counted once. The chain uses TRBV11-2 and TRBJ1-6; D gene uncertain. CDR1 and CDR2 from the germline V gene are SGHAT and FQNNGV. The V and J ends lost 4 bases and 4 bases respectively, with 17 bases between them. The CDR3 extends over 17 amino acids. In DNA form, the CDR3 reads TGTGCCAGCAGCTCCGAGGTCCCCCAGGCGTATAATTCACCCCTCCACTTT. It codes for CASSSEVPQAYNSPLHF.

The chain has TRBV15 and TRBJ2-7; the D gene could be TRBD1 or TRBD2 (6 bases each). CDR3 size: 15 residues. The germline V and J ends were trimmed by 0 bases and 7 bases, with 16 bases remaining between them. The germline V gene encodes CDR1 LNHNV and CDR2 YYDKDF (reference sequence). The CDR3 region is CATSRDRMTGGEQYF. The CDR3 bases are TGTGCCACCAGCAGAGATCGAATGACAGGAGGGGAGCAGTACTTC.

This chain connects TRBV7-2 to TRBJ2-7; weak D call: TRBD2 (6 bases). Per the germline V gene, CDR1 is SGHTA and CDR2 is FQGNSA. The CDR3 contains 13 residues. V was trimmed by 6 bases and J by 4 bases, leaving 13 bases between them. CDR3 nucleotides: TGTGCCAGCAGATCGGCCGGAGGGTACGAGCAGTACTTC. Residues: CASRSAGGYEQYF.

The chain carries TRBV5-4 and TRBJ2-7; 9 nucleotides align to TRBD1. Germline-derived CDR1 and CDR2 are SGHNT and YYREEE (reference sequence). CDR3 length equals 18 residues. Trimming at V came to 3 bases and at J to 0 bases, leaving 13 bases not matched to a gene. CDR3 residues: CASSSGPGQGTSSYEQYF. The CDR3 DNA follows: TGTGCCAGCAGCTCGGGACCGGGACAGGGAACAAGCTCCTACGAGCAGTACTTC. The full variable domain, completed using reference TRBV5-4 and TRBJ2-7, is ETGVTQSPTHLIKTRGQQVTLRCSSQSGHNTVSWYQQALGQGPQFIFQYYREEENGRGNFPPRFSGLQFPNYSSELNVNALELDDSALYLCASSSGPGQGTSSYEQYFGPGTRLTVT.

This rearrangement joins TRBV21-1 to TRBJ2-7. TRBV21-1 is a listed pseudogene. This CDR3 is built from 22 residues. The CDR3, as DNA: TGTGCCAGCAGCAAAGTTGGGGAGGGGAAAAAGGCCGACAGGGTTCCCCCCTACGAGCAGTACTTC. As protein: CASSKVGEGKKADRVPPYEQYF.